These 25 T cell receptor beta chains share one sample of origin, sequenced in a study of human T cells and chemical hapten exposure. One entry per CDR3 protein, called by TCRdb with MiXCR from the RACE reads. The sample comprises some 170,000 distinct CDR3 sequences, 25% to 35% of which are singletons, and around 2.3% rests with the top ten. Time point specified: patch test 3, about 24 weeks after DPC sensitization. This sample's treatment: therapeutic diphenylcyclopropenone sensitization with weekly scalp DPC. This material consisted of whole blood, taken in connection with sensitization to the hapten diphenylcyclopropenone (DPC). These receptors all come from a woman aged 18-35 years with alopecia areata. Some clones in this sample may be carry-over from other donors' samples.

The table lists this clonotype with many counts. The chain is built from TRBV29-1 and TRBJ2-1; no firm D call. This CDR3 region has 16 residues. Germline loops: CDR1 SQVTM, CDR2 ANQGSEA. V lost 0 bases, J lost 0 bases, and 12 bases lay in between. CDR3 residues: CSVEDLHRSSYNEQFF. The CDR3, as DNA: TGCAGCGTTGAAGATCTTCACAGAAGCTCCTACAATGAGCAGTTCTTC.

The sample holds a few counts of this clonotype. V gene TRBV6-5 combines with J gene TRBJ2-7, with TRBD2 matching 10 bases. The length of the CDR3 is 14 residues. Trimming took 7 bases from V and 2 from J; bases not matched to a gene: 5. Per germline, CDR1 MNHEY and CDR2 SVGAGI. CDR3 protein: CASTRTSGTYEQYF. The DNA for the CDR3 is TGTGCCAGCACTCGGACTAGCGGAACCTACGAGCAGTACTTC.

This clonotype was observed a few times. The rearrangement links TRBV4-1 to TRBJ2-1; D is perhaps TRBD1 or TRBD2 (5 bases each). Germline CDR1 reads MGHRA; CDR2 reads YSYEKL. The CDR3 loop spans 16 amino acids. V was trimmed by 1 base and J by 8 bases, leaving 18 bases between them. Here the CDR3 DNA reads TGCGCCAGCAGCCAAGTCGGTGGGGGAGTTAGGGATGAGCAGTTCTTC. Protein product: CASSQVGGGVRDEQFF.

There are a few counts of this clonotype. J is TRBJ1-2 and V is TRBV5-1, with D perhaps matching TRBD1 (5 bases). Per germline, CDR1 SGHRS and CDR2 YFSETQ. This CDR3 has 14 residues. V was clipped by 3 bases and J by 8 bases, with 17 bases between them. The chain's CDR3 is CASSSSGKSNGYTF. CDR3 sequence (DNA): TGCGCCAGCAGCTCATCAGGGAAGAGTAACGGCTACACCTTC.

A few counts support this clonotype. The chain joins TRBV7-6 to TRBJ2-7; D might be TRBD2 (6 bases). With 5 bases removed from V and 3 bases from J, the gap between germline ends came to 17 bases. This CDR3 spans 15 amino acids. Germline V gene sequence: CDR1 SGHVS, CDR2 FNYEAQ. CDR3 amino acids: CASSPAGFLSYEQYF. The CDR3 DNA reads TGTGCCAGCAGCCCGGCGGGGTTTTTAAGCTACGAGCAGTACTTC.

The table lists this clonotype with a few counts. V usage is TRBV7-2 and J usage is TRBJ2-7, with 11 bases lining up with TRBD2. The junction had 12 bases not matched to a gene; V was cut back by 4 bases and J by 4 bases. Germline CDR1 and CDR2: SGHTA and FQGNSA. This CDR3 has 17 residues. The CDR3 DNA follows: TGTGCCAGCAGCTCCGACTCGATAGCGGGGGGGCCTTACGAGCAGTACTTC. Its translation is CASSSDSIAGGPYEQYF.

The chain employs TRBV20-1 and TRBJ2-2, with D possibly matching TRBD1 (6 bases). There are 15 residues in the CDR3. Trimming cost V 0 bases and J 5 bases, with 13 bases left between them. Germline V lookup: CDR1 DFQATT, CDR2 SNEGSKA (reference sequence). This chain's CDR3 is CSARDGTPWTGELFF. In DNA form, the CDR3 reads TGCAGTGCTAGAGATGGGACACCTTGGACCGGGGAGCTGTTTTTT.

This clonotype was seen only once. The J gene is TRBJ2-1, the V gene TRBV4-2; D might be TRBD1 or TRBD2, each matching 6 bases. V gave up 0 bases and J gave up 4 bases, with 13 bases separating them. CDR1 is LGHNA and CDR2 is YNFKEQ in the germline V gene. The CDR3 contains 16 residues. The chain's CDR3 is CASSQDVGGSYNEQFF. CDR3 nucleotide sequence: TGTGCCAGCAGCCAAGATGTGGGGGGCTCGTACAATGAGCAGTTCTTC.

This clonotype was counted at least ten times. The chain recombines TRBV7-2 with TRBJ2-5, with D possibly matching TRBD1 (8 bases). This CDR3 comprises 11 residues. Trimming pared 6 bases from V and 9 bases from J, leaving 11 bases between. CDR1 and CDR2 (germline): SGHTA, FQGNSA. The CDR3 loop reads CASRTGGAQYF. The CDR3 DNA sequence: TGTGCCAGCAGAACAGGGGGGGCCCAGTACTTC.

The chain is built from TRBV9 and TRBJ2-7; tentatively, D is TRBD2 (6 bases). Trimming took 2 bases from V and 7 from J, leaving 19 bases between them. CDR3 length equals 15 residues. Germline V gene data show CDR1 as SGDLS and CDR2 as YYNGEE. In nucleotides, the CDR3 is TGTGCCAGCAGCGTCTCGTGGGGGGAGATAAGGGAGCAGTACTTC. It translates to CASSVSWGEIREQYF. Looking up the rest from reference TRBV9 and TRBJ2-7 gives the full variable domain: DSGVTQTPKHLITATGQRVTLRCSPRSGDLSVYWYQQSLDQGLQFLIQYYNGEERAKGNILERFSAQQFPDLHSELNLSSLELGDSALYFCASSVSWGEIREQYFGPGTRLTVT.

The chain has TRBV6-2 or TRBV6-3 and TRBJ2-1; 7 nucleotides match TRBD2. V lost 2 bases, J lost 10 bases, and 8 bases stayed unmatched. The CDR3 is 14 amino acids. Germline V lookup: CDR1 MNHEY, CDR2 SVGEGT. The CDR3 coding sequence is TGTGCCAGCAGTTACGGGGGGGGATCAGGGGAGCAGTTCTTC. This translates into CASSYGGGSGEQFF.

The chain couples TRBV7-3 to TRBJ2-1; 10 nucleotides align to TRBD2. Trimming took 5 bases from V and 0 from J; bases not matched to a gene: 10. This CDR3 has 18 amino acids. Germline V CDR1 and CDR2: SGHTA, FQGTGA. The DNA of the CDR3 is TGTGCCAGCAGCCGCCTAGCGGGAGTTCCTGTCTCCTACAATGAGCAGTTCTTC. Translation gives CASSRLAGVPVSYNEQFF.

This clonotype was counted only a few times. The chain combines TRBV29-1 with TRBJ2-1; TRBD1 is a possible D gene (6 bases). V lost 7 bases and J 9 bases, leaving 13 bases between the germline ends. This CDR3 contains 11 residues. CDR1 SQVTM and CDR2 ANQGSEA come from the germline V gene. DNA for the CDR3: TGCAGCGCCAGGACAGTTGGTGAGCAGTTCTTC. Translated: CSARTVGEQFF.

V gene TRBV19 combines with J gene TRBJ2-7; D is perhaps TRBD2 (5 bases). Germline V gives CDR1 LNHDA, CDR2 SQIVND (reference sequence). Trimming took off 6 bases at V and 2 bases at J, with 17 bases between the two ends. CDR3 length: 15 amino acids. The CDR3: CASSNAGIAAYEQYF. CDR3 DNA sequence: TGTGCCAGTAGCAACGCCGGGATCGCCGCCTACGAGCAGTACTTC.

The chain has TRBV6-2 or TRBV6-3 and TRBJ1-1; the match to TRBD1 covers 8 bases. The junction had 2 bases not matched to a gene; V was cut back by 7 bases and J by 7 bases. CDR1 is MNHEY and CDR2 is SVGEGT in the germline V gene. The CDR3 has 11 amino acids. For the CDR3, the DNA is TGTGCCAGCAAGGGGACAGGTGAAGCTTTCTTT. It specifies CASKGTGEAFF.

Concerning this clonotype itself: A read error is possible here, since a much larger clone lies one base away. This chain links TRBV7-6 with TRBJ1-6; D is possibly TRBD1 (6 bases). The germline V gene has CDR1 SGHVS and CDR2 FNYEAQ. The CDR3 covers 17 residues. Here the CDR3 DNA reads TGTGCCAACAGCCCCCGAGGGGGGCTCACCTATAATTCACCCCTCCACTTT. It codes for CANSPRGGLTYNSPLHF.

J is TRBJ2-7 and V is TRBV7-2, with D hard to call. The V gene's germline CDR1 is SGHTA and CDR2 FQGNSA. The CDR3 length is 13 residues. Trimming shortened V by 2 bases and J by 0 bases, and 5 bases separated the two germline ends. The CDR3 loop is CASSLSDSYEQYF. CDR3 nucleotides: TGTGCCAGCAGCTTATCAGACTCCTACGAGCAGTACTTC.

The chain uses TRBV2 and TRBJ1-1, with D maybe TRBD1 (5 bases). CDR3 length equals 15 residues. Germline lookup yields CDR1 SNHLY and CDR2 FYNNEI. V gave up 3 bases and J gave up 4 bases, with 15 bases separating them. CDR3 DNA: TGTGCCAGCAGTGAGGAATTCCAGGGTAGCACTGAAGCTTTCTTT. It yields the protein CASSEEFQGSTEAFF. Full variable domain (missing parts from reference TRBV2 and TRBJ1-1): EPEVTQTPSHQVTQMGQEVILRCVPISNHLYFYWYRQILGQKVEFLVSFYNNEISEKSEIFDDQFSVERPDGSNFTLKIRSTKLEDSAMYFCASSEEFQGSTEAFFGQGTRLTVV.

The V and J genes are TRBV20-1 and TRBJ2-7; the match to TRBD2 covers 7 bases. The germline gives CDR1 DFQATT, CDR2 SNEGSKA (reference sequence). The trim removed 5 bases at V and 0 bases at J, leaving 7 bases unmatched. The CDR3 covers 14 residues. For the CDR3, the DNA is TGCAGTGCTCTTAGCGGGTCAAGCTCCTACGAGCAGTACTTC. It encodes CSALSGSSSYEQYF.

This rearrangement joins TRBV9 to TRBJ1-1; 7 bases agree with TRBD1. The CDR3 covers 15 residues. V dropped 3 bases and J dropped 0; count of bases not matched to a gene: 5. CDR1 is SGDLS, CDR2 YYNGEE, per germline. CDR3 bases: TGTGCCAGCAGCGAGGGTGGGACAGTGAACACTGAAGCTTTCTTT. Protein product: CASSEGGTVNTEAFF.

The chain employs TRBV12-3 or TRBV12-4 and TRBJ2-7; perhaps TRBD2 as D (6 bases). CDR3 length equals 14 residues. V gave up 3 bases and J gave up 5 bases, with 14 bases separating them. This CDR3 reads CASSFGGTGNEQYF. CDR3 in DNA: TGTGCCAGCAGTTTCGGCGGGACGGGAAACGAGCAGTACTTC.

The CDR3 DNA sequence: TGCAGTGCTAGAGGCGACCGATCAGATACGCAGTATTTT. Translation gives CSARGDRSDTQYF. The chain recombines TRBV20-1 with TRBJ2-3; D remains ambiguous. V lost 1 base, J lost 4 bases, and 9 bases lay in between. The CDR3 contains 13 residues. Germline CDR1 DFQATT, CDR2 SNEGSKA (reference sequence).

The sample holds a few counts of this clonotype. V is TRBV9 and J is TRBJ2-3, with a tentative D call TRBD2 (5 bases). V was shortened by 3 bases and J by 2 bases, with 25 bases between the two germline ends. The CDR3 contains 19 residues. Germline V gene lookup returns CDR1 SGDLS and CDR2 YYNGEE. The CDR3 region is CASSAALGLSKALTDTQYF. The CDR3 region has the DNA TGTGCCAGCAGCGCCGCGTTAGGACTGTCTAAGGCCCTCACAGATACGCAGTATTTT.

This chain links TRBV5-6 with TRBJ1-2; D remains unclear. CDR3 length equals 13 residues. The germline V gene encodes CDR1 SGHDT and CDR2 YYEEEE. The V and J ends lost 0 bases and 2 bases respectively, with 5 bases between them. The CDR3 DNA reads as TGTGCCAGCAGCTTGGGGCAGAACTATGGCTACACCTTC. It translates to CASSLGQNYGYTF.

In this sample, this clonotype turned up a few times. The V gene is TRBV29-1, the J gene TRBJ1-2, with 10 bases that match TRBD1. V was clipped by 5 bases and J by 8 bases; unmatched bases: 8. In germline, CDR1 is SQVTM, CDR2 ANQGSEA. The CDR3 loop spans 13 amino acids. Here the CDR3 DNA reads TGCAGCGTTCACCCCCGGACAGGGGGAGGCTACACCTTC. Translated, it gives CSVHPRTGGGYTF.